These 15 T cell receptor beta chains were all obtained from the same sample, sequenced in a study of shared clonotypes between healthy human individuals. TCRdb's table, derived via immunoSEQ multiplex PCR, lists solely in-frame clones and lacks some. Of about 990,000 clones listed, around 82% are singletons. The sequencing sample was made of memory CD4+ T cells from PBMCs. Noted subset: CD45RA-negative fraction. These receptors came from a man between 18 and 35 years old in good health. Some clones in this sample may be carry-over from other donors' samples.

This clone has a count of ten or more. In the same sample, other DNA sequences code for this CDR3. The chain couples TRBV28 to TRBJ2-7, with unresolved D. Germline CDR1 reads MDHEN; CDR2 reads SYDVKM. There are 13 residues in the CDR3. Trimming pared 4 bases from V and 1 base from J, leaving 8 bases between. CDR3 residues: CASSSGQSYEQYF. The CDR3 DNA sequence: TGTGCCAGCAGTTCGGGCCAGTCCTACGAGCAGTACTTC.

This clone was seen once. The chain links TRBV5-1 to TRBJ1-5; maybe TRBD1 (6 bases). This CDR3 has 14 residues. V was clipped by 4 bases and J by 3 bases, with 11 bases between them. The V gene's germline CDR1 is SGHRS and CDR2 YFSETQ. The CDR3 sequence is CASSTGQYNQPQHF. The CDR3 bases are TGCGCCAGCAGCACAGGACAGTACAATCAGCCCCAGCATTTT.

This rearrangement joins TRBV4-1 to TRBJ1-4, with D possibly matching TRBD1 (5 bases). Germline CDR1 reads MGHRA; CDR2 reads YSYEKL. The CDR3 has 15 amino acids. V was trimmed by 8 bases and J by 7 bases, leaving 20 bases between them. The CDR3 nucleotides are TGCGCCAGCCAAGATTCTGGTCGAAGGGGTGAAAAACTGTTTTTT. Its translation: CASQDSGRRGEKLFF.

This clone was found many times. Other DNA sequences in the sample encode the same CDR3. This chain uses TRBV29-1 with TRBJ2-5; D is possibly TRBD2 (5 bases). Trimming left V 6 bases short and J 2 bases short, with 10 bases between. Germline CDR1 reads SQVTM; CDR2 reads ANQGSEA. This CDR3 has 12 residues. The CDR3 nucleotides read TGCAGCGTAGGAGGACTTCAAGAGACCCAGTACTTC. This gives the protein CSVGGLQETQYF. The whole variable domain, filled in from reference TRBV29-1 and TRBJ2-5, reads SAVISQKPSRDICQRGTSLTIQCQVDSQVTMMFWYRQQPGQSLTLIATANQGSEATYESGFVIDKFPISRPNLTFSTLTVSNMSPEDSSIYLCSVGGLQETQYFGPGTRLLVL.

With respect to this clone: The same CDR3 also results from other DNA sequences found in this sample. The chain couples TRBV28 to TRBJ2-2, with D perhaps TRBD2 (5 bases). This CDR3 contains 15 residues. V was cut by 2 bases and J by 4 bases, with 11 bases left in between. Germline values: CDR1 MDHEN, CDR2 SYDVKM. The CDR3, as DNA: TGTGCCAGCAGTTTAGCGGGCGCCGGCACCGGGGAGCTGTTTTTT. This encodes CASSLAGAGTGELFF.

This clone was observed a handful of times. The gene calls are TRBV7-3 and TRBJ2-7, with a possible D match to TRBD1 (5 bases). This CDR3 has 15 residues. The V gene's germline CDR1 is SGHTA and CDR2 FQGTGA. V lost 3 bases, J lost 0 bases, and 12 bases lay in between. CDR3 in amino acids: CASSFARAISYEQYF. The CDR3 DNA follows: TGTGCCAGCAGCTTTGCCAGGGCCATCTCCTACGAGCAGTACTTC.

The chain uses TRBV28 and TRBJ1-4, with D perhaps matching TRBD1 (5 bases). Looked up from germline, CDR1 is MDHEN and CDR2 is SYDVKM. CDR3 length: 15 residues. V was trimmed by 5 bases and J by 5 bases, leaving 15 bases between them. CDR3 nucleotides: TGTGCCAGCAGTCCCCAGACAGAGGGAAATGAAAAACTGTTTTTT. Its translation is CASSPQTEGNEKLFF.

V gene TRBV9 combines with J gene TRBJ2-2; TRBD2 agrees at 8 bases. Germline trimming cut 4 bases from V and 0 bases from J; bases unmatched to any gene: 17. CDR1 is SGDLS and CDR2 is YYNGEE in the germline V gene. The CDR3 covers 20 residues. DNA of the CDR3: TGTGCCAGCAGCAGACATGGGGGCGGGAGGACATTCGCGAACACCGGGGAGCTGTTTTTT. Translated: CASSRHGGGRTFANTGELFF. Filled out from reference TRBV9 and TRBJ2-2, the complete variable domain reads DSGVTQTPKHLITATGQRVTLRCSPRSGDLSVYWYQQSLDQGLQFLIQYYNGEERAKGNILERFSAQQFPDLHSELNLSSLELGDSALYFCASSRHGGGRTFANTGELFFGEGSRLTVL.

This clone was found a few times. J is TRBJ2-2 and V is TRBV6-1, with 8 nucleotides matching TRBD2. After removal of 9 bases from V and 3 bases from J, the junction contained 9 bases not matched to a gene. In germline, CDR1 is MNHNS, CDR2 SASEGT. The CDR3 spans 15 residues. The CDR3 DNA follows: TGTGCCAGTGGGGCCCGACTAGCGTACACCGGGGAGCTGTTTTTT. This gives the protein CASGARLAYTGELFF.

The V gene is TRBV7-2, the J gene TRBJ1-2; D is undetermined. This CDR3 contains 13 residues. The ends were cut back, 1 base at V and 8 bases at J, with 11 bases in the middle. Germline V gene lookup returns CDR1 SGHTA and CDR2 FQGNSA. The CDR3 nucleotides read TGTGCCAGCAGCTTAGAGGCCGGGCAGGGCTACACCTTC. Amino acids: CASSLEAGQGYTF.

The chain employs TRBV4-3 and TRBJ2-3, with 7 bases that match TRBD2. With V trimmed by 1 base and J by 3 bases, 13 bases remained unmatched. CDR3 size: 18 residues. CDR1 is LGHNA, CDR2 YSLEER, per germline. In DNA, the CDR3 is TGCGCCAGCAGCCAAGGGGGGACTCGCGGGAGTCCAACAGATACGCAGTATTTT. This translates into CASSQGGTRGSPTDTQYF.

The genes are TRBV27 and TRBJ2-1; a possible D gene is TRBD2 (6 bases). V dropped 6 bases and J dropped 1 base, with 16 bases sitting between them. CDR3 length: 16 amino acids. The germline gives CDR1 MNHEY, CDR2 SMNVEV (reference sequence). CDR3 residues: CASSRKAGPSYNEQFF. CDR3 in DNA: TGTGCCAGCAGCCGAAAGGCGGGGCCTTCCTACAATGAGCAGTTCTTC.

V and J are TRBV28 and TRBJ2-3; 11 nucleotides align to TRBD2. Germline assignment: CDR1 MDHEN and CDR2 SYDVKM. There are 16 residues in the CDR3. Trimming removed 8 bases from V and 4 bases from J; junction bases left unmatched: 11. In nucleotides, the CDR3 is TGTGCCAGCCCTTGGGGGGCTAGCGGGAGGTCAGATACGCAGTATTTT. It specifies CASPWGASGRSDTQYF.

As for this clone: Other DNA sequences in this specimen translate into the identical CDR3. The chain recombines TRBV5-1 with TRBJ2-1; 9 nucleotides align to TRBD2. Germline CDR1 is SGHRS and CDR2 is YFSETQ. The CDR3 runs to 15 residues. Trimming cost V 4 bases and J 4 bases; bases outside gene matches: 6. The CDR3 DNA sequence: TGCGCCAGCAGCCCAACGACTAGCGGATACAATGAGCAGTTCTTC. The encoded protein is CASSPTTSGYNEQFF.

V is TRBV5-1 and J is TRBJ1-4; possibly TRBD1 for D (5 bases). The V gene's germline CDR1 is SGHRS and CDR2 YFSETQ. The V end lost 5 bases, the J end lost 3 bases, and 14 bases lay between the germline ends. The CDR3 covers 15 residues. Here the CDR3 reads CASRGGPGANEKLFF. The DNA of the CDR3 is TGCGCCAGCAGGGGTGGACCGGGGGCTAATGAAAAACTGTTTTTT.